One sample yielded the 32 T cell receptor beta chains listed below, sequenced in a study of blood T cells in healthy people across ages. It was with a sample-barcoded 5' primer and a J-beta primer mix that a second PCR of about 6 to 12 cycles was run. TCRdb called the 5' RACE reads again in MiXCR, with one record for every CDR3 protein. The table lists around 780,000 distinct CDR3 sequences, 56% of them singletons. Sequencing was carried out using blood. All receptors derive from a man in his forties in good health.

A few counts support this clonotype. This chain connects TRBV7-9 to TRBJ2-5; D is ambiguous. The CDR3 totals 15 residues. Between the trimmed V and J ends, which lost 5 bases and 1 base, there was a span of 14 bases. Germline CDR1 and CDR2: SEHNR and FQNEAQ (reference sequence). In DNA form, the CDR3 reads TGTGCCAGCAGCCCTAAGCAAGGCCCCCAAGAGACCCAGTACTTC. It specifies CASSPKQGPQETQYF.

This clonotype has ten or more counts. The chain has TRBV29-1 and TRBJ2-1, with 7 bases matching TRBD1. After removal of 5 bases from V and 2 bases from J, the junction contained 6 bases not matched to a gene. The germline gives CDR1 SQVTM, CDR2 ANQGSEA. The CDR3 has 14 amino acids. The CDR3 here is CSVKAGTAYNEQFF. The DNA of the CDR3 is TGCAGCGTTAAAGCCGGGACAGCCTACAATGAGCAGTTCTTC.

There are a few counts of this clonotype. This chain links TRBV15 with TRBJ2-7; TRBD2 matches 9 bases. Per germline, CDR1 LNHNV and CDR2 YYDKDF (reference sequence). The CDR3 extends over 15 amino acids. Trimming removed 1 base from V and 2 bases from J; junction bases left unmatched: 3. The CDR3 reads CATSRATSGAYEQYF. The CDR3 bases are TGTGCCACCAGCAGAGCGACTAGCGGCGCCTACGAGCAGTACTTC.

The chain is built from TRBV4-3 and TRBJ2-2; D may be TRBD2 (5 bases). V lost 1 base to trimming and J lost 5 bases, with 14 bases between them. The length of the CDR3 is 16 residues. Per germline, CDR1 LGHNA and CDR2 YSLEER. CDR3 region: CASSQVQRRGTGELFF. DNA for the CDR3: TGCGCCAGCAGCCAAGTCCAAAGGAGAGGGACCGGGGAGCTGTTTTTT.

The table lists this clonotype with a few counts. The gene calls are TRBV7-2 and TRBJ2-1; D is uncertain. The CDR3 runs to 14 residues. The germline gives CDR1 SGHTA, CDR2 FQGNSA. The V end was cut by 5 bases, the J end by 8 bases, with 16 bases between. CDR3 sequence (DNA): TGTGCCAGCAGCCCCGGACGGCCCTGGGATGAGCAGTTCTTC. Protein: CASSPGRPWDEQFF.

The chain combines TRBV6-1 with TRBJ1-1; possible D gene TRBD1, 5 bases. Germline V gene lookup returns CDR1 MNHNS and CDR2 SASEGT. This CDR3 is built from 12 residues. The V gene lost 3 bases and the J gene lost 12 bases, with 14 bases spanning the gap. The DNA for the CDR3 is TGTGCCAGCAGTGATTTATCAGGGAGTCCTTTCTTT. Amino acids: CASSDLSGSPFF.

The chain joins TRBV20-1 to TRBJ1-2; D perhaps matches TRBD1 (5 bases). CDR3 length equals 13 residues. V lost 1 base to trimming and J lost 1 base, with 7 bases between them. Germline V gene sequence: CDR1 DFQATT, CDR2 SNEGSKA (reference sequence). CDR3 in amino acids: CSARATDNYGYTF. Here the CDR3 DNA reads TGCAGTGCTAGAGCGACAGATAACTATGGCTACACCTTC.

This chain links TRBV10-3 with TRBJ2-4; 10 bases line up with TRBD1. The CDR3 is 14 amino acids. Germline CDR1 is ENHRY and CDR2 is SYGVKD. Losses at the gene ends were 4 bases for V and 13 bases for J; bases not matched to a gene: 10. The CDR3: CAISGPTGGREQYF. The CDR3 DNA reads TGTGCCATCAGTGGTCCGACAGGGGGCAGGGAGCAGTACTTC.

V is TRBV7-2 and J is TRBJ2-7, with a weak D call TRBD2 (5 bases). The end of the DNA aligns better with TRBJ2-5, so the J call may be wrong. CDR1 is SGHTA, CDR2 FQGNSA, per germline. The CDR3 extends over 13 amino acids. The CDR3 is CASSLASAGTQYF. The CDR3 DNA reads as TGTGCCAGCAGCTTAGCTAGCGCTGGGACCCAGTACTTC.

The V gene is TRBV12-3 or TRBV12-4, the J gene TRBJ2-5, with 8 bases that match TRBD1. The trim removed 0 bases at V and 4 bases at J, leaving 7 bases unmatched. CDR3 length equals 16 residues. The CDR3 reads CASSLAAGQAVETQYF. The CDR3 DNA reads as TGTGCCAGCAGTTTAGCGGCGGGACAGGCTGTAGAGACCCAGTACTTC.

This clonotype was counted only a few times. The chain has TRBV5-1 and TRBJ2-5; D ambiguous. The end of the DNA fits TRBJ2-7 better, so the J call may be wrong. This CDR3 spans 14 amino acids. Germline V gene data show CDR1 as SGHRS and CDR2 as YFSETQ. The CDR3 loop is CASSLGSVNYEQYF. CDR3 nucleotides: TGCGCCAGCAGCTTGGGAAGCGTTAACTACGAGCAGTACTTC.

The chain links TRBV20-1 to TRBJ2-1; 9 bases are shared with TRBD1. V dropped 5 bases and J dropped 7; count of bases not matched to a gene: 12. This CDR3 has 15 amino acids. Looked up from germline, CDR1 is DFQATT and CDR2 is SNEGSKA (reference sequence). CDR3 sequence: CSAPHRGQGKNEQFF. DNA of the CDR3: TGCAGTGCTCCCCATCGGGGACAGGGTAAGAATGAGCAGTTCTTC.

This chain uses TRBV20-1 with TRBJ2-3; D not resolved. V lost 2 bases, J lost 1 base, and 13 bases lay in between. From germline, CDR1 is DFQATT and CDR2 SNEGSKA (reference sequence). The CDR3 runs 15 residues. The DNA for the CDR3 is TGCAGTGCTAGACTTACCATGGGTCGCACAGATACGCAGTATTTT. Translating it yields CSARLTMGRTDTQYF.

Note on this clonotype: A much bigger clone sits one base away, suggesting this may be a read error. V gene TRBV6-2 or TRBV6-3 combines with J gene TRBJ1-5, with D uncertain. The length of the CDR3 is 13 residues. V was cut by 6 bases and J by 6 bases, with 12 bases left in between. Germline V gives CDR1 MNHEY, CDR2 SVGEGT. CDR3 sequence: CASSPVELQPQHF. The CDR3 DNA follows: TGTGCCAGCAGCCCGGTAGAGCTTCAGCCCCAGCATTTT.

This clonotype was seen a few times. The chain carries TRBV29-1 and TRBJ2-3, with 7 bases identical to TRBD2. Germline loops: CDR1 SQVTM, CDR2 ANQGSEA. CDR3 length: 14 residues. With V trimmed by 1 base and J by 6 bases, 7 bases remained unmatched. For the CDR3, the DNA is TGCAGCGTTGAAGTTTCGGGGGGTGGGGATACGCAGTATTTT. Encoded protein: CSVEVSGGGDTQYF.

This chain links TRBV7-2 with TRBJ2-5, with a tentative D call TRBD2 (6 bases). The V gene's germline CDR1 is SGHTA and CDR2 FQGNSA. V lost 1 base to trimming and J lost 3 bases, with 12 bases between them. CDR3 length: 15 residues. In DNA form, the CDR3 reads TGTGCCAGCAGCTTAGTTGTCCCGGGGGAAGAGACCCAGTACTTC. This sequence encodes CASSLVVPGEETQYF.

This clonotype was seen more than once but under ten times. This sequence joins TRBV4-2 and TRBJ2-7, with 8 bases identical to TRBD2. The CDR3 runs 16 residues. CDR1 is LGHNA and CDR2 is YNFKEQ in the germline V gene. V lost 6 bases and J lost 2; bases outside the gene matches: 12. The CDR3 DNA reads TGTGCCAGCAGTCCCGAGACTAGCGTAAAACCCTACGAGCAGTACTTC. Its protein is CASSPETSVKPYEQYF.

V gene TRBV20-1 combines with J gene TRBJ1-2; D gene ambiguous. CDR3 size: 13 residues. The germline CDR1 and CDR2 sequences are DFQATT and SNEGSKA (reference sequence). Trimming shortened V by 7 bases and J by 5 bases, and 17 bases separated the two germline ends. The DNA of the CDR3 is TGCAGTGGCGGCGGAGGAATCTCATATGGCTACACCTTC. This sequence encodes CSGGGGISYGYTF.

The chain joins TRBV12-3 or TRBV12-4 to TRBJ2-4, with a possible D match to TRBD2 (5 bases). Trimming shortened V by 6 bases and J by 2 bases, and 8 bases separated the two germline ends. The CDR3 extends over 13 amino acids. The CDR3 nucleotides read TGTGCCAGCAGAAAGGACTCCAAAAACATTCAGTACTTC. It translates to CASRKDSKNIQYF.

Only a few counts were recorded for this clonotype. The CDR3 is CSARSGYGVYEQYF. In DNA, the CDR3 is TGCAGTGCCCGCAGCGGGTATGGCGTCTACGAGCAGTACTTC. V usage is TRBV20-1 and J usage is TRBJ2-7; D may be TRBD2 (6 bases). CDR1 is DFQATT and CDR2 is SNEGSKA in the germline V gene (reference sequence). The CDR3 totals 14 residues. Trimming left V 6 bases short and J 3 bases short, with 18 bases between.

This chain joins TRBV5-1 and TRBJ1-6; D remains ambiguous. V lost 4 bases, J lost 10 bases, and 15 bases lay in between. Per the germline V gene, CDR1 is SGHRS and CDR2 is YFSETQ. This CDR3 comprises 14 residues. As DNA, the CDR3 is TGCGCCAGCAGCCTGGGTAGGGAGAACTCACCCCTCCACTTT. It translates to CASSLGRENSPLHF.

The rearrangement joins TRBV11-2 to TRBJ1-6; tentatively, D is TRBD1 (5 bases). The germline CDR1 and CDR2 sequences are SGHAT and FQNNGV. The CDR3 loop spans 15 amino acids. V gave up 7 bases and J gave up 4 bases, with 14 bases separating them. This chain's CDR3 is CASTPVAGYNSPLHF. The CDR3 region has the DNA TGTGCCAGCACGCCGGTGGCAGGGTATAATTCACCCCTCCACTTT.

The chain carries TRBV3-1 and TRBJ2-6; no clear D. Per the germline V gene, CDR1 is LGHDT and CDR2 is YNNKEL (reference sequence). V lost 4 bases to trimming and J lost 0 bases, with 13 bases between them. This CDR3 is built from 17 residues. CDR3 bases: TGTGCCAGCAGCCCTTCTGCAGAAAACTCTGGGGCCAACGTCCTGACTTTC. Translated, it gives CASSPSAENSGANVLTF. Complete variable domain (other parts from reference TRBV3-1 and TRBJ2-6): DTAVSQTPKYLVTQMGNDKSIKCEQNLGHDTMYWYKQDSKKFLKIMFSYNNKELIINETVPNRFSPKSPDKAHLNLHINSLELGDSAVYFCASSPSAENSGANVLTFGAGSRLTVL.

J is TRBJ2-6 and V is TRBV6-2 or TRBV6-3; a possible D gene is TRBD1 (5 bases). CDR1 MNHEY and CDR2 SVGEGT come from the germline V gene. The ends were cut back, 6 bases at V and 8 bases at J, with 11 bases in the middle. The CDR3 extends over 13 amino acids. CDR3 nucleotide sequence: TGTGCCAGCAGATCGACAGTGACCAACGTCCTGACTTTC. This encodes CASRSTVTNVLTF.

A note on this clonotype: Compared with germline, one end of the junction differs, possibly owing to a read error. The V gene is TRBV7-2, the J gene TRBJ2-1; 10 nucleotides align to TRBD2. The CDR3 contains 15 residues. CDR1 and CDR2 from the germline V gene are SGHTA and FQGNSA. Written as DNA, the CDR3 is TGTGCCGGCAGCTTAGCGGGAGGCAAGTACAATGAGCAGTTCTTC. It encodes CAGSLAGGKYNEQFF.

This clonotype has a handful of counts. The rearrangement joins TRBV28 to TRBJ2-5; D is possibly TRBD2 (5 bases). The CDR3 totals 14 residues. The V gene lost 1 base and the J gene lost 4 bases, with 10 bases spanning the gap. Germline values: CDR1 MDHEN, CDR2 SYDVKM. The CDR3 protein is CASSLLASPETQYF. As DNA, the CDR3 is TGTGCCAGCAGTTTATTGGCTAGCCCAGAGACCCAGTACTTC. The whole variable domain, remainder taken from reference TRBV28 and TRBJ2-5, is DVKVTQSSRYLVKRTGEKVFLECVQDMDHENMFWYRQDPGLGLRLIYFSYDVKMKEKGDIPEGYSVSREKKERFSLILESASTNQTSMYLCASSLLASPETQYFGPGTRLLVL.

Only a few counts were recorded for this clonotype. The V and J genes are TRBV20-1 and TRBJ2-1, with a possible D match to TRBD2 (6 bases). This CDR3 has 15 residues. CDR1 and CDR2 (germline): DFQATT, SNEGSKA (reference sequence). The ends were cut back, 1 base at V and 4 bases at J, with 14 bases in the middle. CDR3 protein: CSARASEGFYNEQFF. DNA of the CDR3: TGCAGTGCTAGAGCTTCGGAGGGGTTTTACAATGAGCAGTTCTTC.

The table lists this clonotype with a count of one. This chain connects TRBV11-2 to TRBJ2-2; no clear D. V gave up 2 bases and J gave up 4 bases, with 8 bases separating them. Germline V gives CDR1 SGHAT, CDR2 FQNNGV. The length of the CDR3 is 14 residues. The CDR3 is CASSLKGATGELFF. The DNA for the CDR3 is TGTGCCAGCAGCTTAAAGGGTGCCACCGGGGAGCTGTTTTTT.

The chain joins TRBV20-1 to TRBJ2-2, with TRBD2 matching over 11 bases. The CDR3 is made up of 16 amino acids. The J segment lost 4 bases and the V segment lost 0 bases, leaving 4 bases of the junction unmatched. In germline, CDR1 is DFQATT, CDR2 SNEGSKA (reference sequence). This CDR3 is CSARDPGTSGTGELFF. DNA for the CDR3: TGCAGTGCTAGAGATCCGGGGACTAGCGGCACCGGGGAGCTGTTTTTT.

The rearrangement links TRBV9 to TRBJ1-1, with a weak D call TRBD1 (5 bases). The V and J ends lost 0 bases and 0 bases respectively, with 15 bases between them. CDR1 is SGDLS and CDR2 is YYNGEE in the germline V gene. The CDR3 is made up of 17 amino acids. The DNA for the CDR3 is TGTGCCAGCAGCGTAGAACCTTGGGGACGGGTGAACACTGAAGCTTTCTTT. Translation gives CASSVEPWGRVNTEAFF.

This clonotype turned up a few times. This chain uses TRBV6-5 with TRBJ2-1; 10 bases align to TRBD2. From germline, CDR1 is MNHEY and CDR2 SVGAGI. After removal of 2 bases from V and 7 bases from J, the junction contained 8 bases not matched to a gene. The CDR3 runs 16 residues. The DNA for the CDR3 is TGTGCCAGCAGTTACATAGCGGGAGGAGCTAGGAATGAGCAGTTCTTC. Its translation is CASSYIAGGARNEQFF.

This chain connects TRBV25-1 to TRBJ2-5, with D tentatively TRBD1 or TRBD2 (6 bases each). Germline assignment: CDR1 MGHDK and CDR2 SYGVNS. V lost 3 bases and J lost 2, with 10 bases in between. The CDR3 has 14 amino acids. The CDR3 DNA follows: TGTGCCAGCAGTGACAGGGGAGGACAAGAGACCCAGTACTTC. It yields the protein CASSDRGGQETQYF. The whole variable domain, remainder taken from reference TRBV25-1 and TRBJ2-5, is EADIYQTPRYLVIGTGKKITLECSQTMGHDKMYWYQQDPGMELHLIHYSYGVNSTEKGDLSSESTVSRIRTEHFPLTLESARPSHTSQYLCASSDRGGQETQYFGPGTRLLVL.